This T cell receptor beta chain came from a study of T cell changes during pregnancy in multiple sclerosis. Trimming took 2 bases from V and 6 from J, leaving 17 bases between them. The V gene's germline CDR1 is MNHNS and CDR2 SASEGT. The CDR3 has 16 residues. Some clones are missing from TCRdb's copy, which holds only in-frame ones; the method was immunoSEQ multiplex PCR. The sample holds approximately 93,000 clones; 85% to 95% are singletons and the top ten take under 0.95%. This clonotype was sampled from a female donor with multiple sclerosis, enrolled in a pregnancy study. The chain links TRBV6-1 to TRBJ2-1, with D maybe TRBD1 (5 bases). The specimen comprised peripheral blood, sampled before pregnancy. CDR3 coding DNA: TGTGCCAGCAGTGAAACGATGGGGCTCAACAGCAATGAGCAGTTCTTC. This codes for CASSETMGLNSNEQFF.